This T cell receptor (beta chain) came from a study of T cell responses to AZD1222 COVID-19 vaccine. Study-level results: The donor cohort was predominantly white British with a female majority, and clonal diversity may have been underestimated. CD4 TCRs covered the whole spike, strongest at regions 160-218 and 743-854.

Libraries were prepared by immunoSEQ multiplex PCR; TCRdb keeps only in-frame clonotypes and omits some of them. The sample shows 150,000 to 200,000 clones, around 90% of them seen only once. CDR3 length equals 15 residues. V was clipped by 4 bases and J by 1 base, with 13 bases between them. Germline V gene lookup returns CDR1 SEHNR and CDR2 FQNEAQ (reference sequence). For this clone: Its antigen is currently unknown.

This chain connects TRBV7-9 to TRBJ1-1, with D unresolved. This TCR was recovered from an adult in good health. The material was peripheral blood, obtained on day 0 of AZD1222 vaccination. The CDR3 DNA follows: TGTGCCAGCAGCTCGCCGAGCGGGCCGAACACTGAAGCTTTCTTT. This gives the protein CASSSPSGPNTEAFF.